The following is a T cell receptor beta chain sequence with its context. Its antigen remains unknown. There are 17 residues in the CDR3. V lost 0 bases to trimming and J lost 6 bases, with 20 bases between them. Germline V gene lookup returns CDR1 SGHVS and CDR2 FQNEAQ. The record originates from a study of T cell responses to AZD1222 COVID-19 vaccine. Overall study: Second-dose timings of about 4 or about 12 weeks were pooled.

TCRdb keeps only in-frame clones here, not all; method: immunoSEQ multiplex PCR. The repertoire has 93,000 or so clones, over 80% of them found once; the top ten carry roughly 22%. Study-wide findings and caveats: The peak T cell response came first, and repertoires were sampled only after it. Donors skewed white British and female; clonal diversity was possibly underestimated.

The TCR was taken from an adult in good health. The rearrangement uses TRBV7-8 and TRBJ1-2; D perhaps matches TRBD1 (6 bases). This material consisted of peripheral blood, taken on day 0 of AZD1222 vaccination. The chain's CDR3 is CASSLASVGGRRDGYTF. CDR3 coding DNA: TGTGCCAGCAGCTTAGCATCAGTCGGGGGGCGAAGGGATGGCTACACCTTC.